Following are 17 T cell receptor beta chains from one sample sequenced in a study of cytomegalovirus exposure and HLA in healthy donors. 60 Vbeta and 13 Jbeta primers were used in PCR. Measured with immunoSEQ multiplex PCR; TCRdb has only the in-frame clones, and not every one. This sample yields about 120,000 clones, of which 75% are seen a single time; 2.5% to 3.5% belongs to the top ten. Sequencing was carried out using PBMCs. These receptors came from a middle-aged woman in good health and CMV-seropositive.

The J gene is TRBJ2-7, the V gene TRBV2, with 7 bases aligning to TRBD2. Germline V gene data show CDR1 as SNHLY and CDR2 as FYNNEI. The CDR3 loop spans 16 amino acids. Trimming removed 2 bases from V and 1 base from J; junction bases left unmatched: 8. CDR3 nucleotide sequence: TGTGCCAGCAGTGAACAGGCGGGGGAGGTTTCCTACGAGCAGTACTTC. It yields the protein CASSEQAGEVSYEQYF.

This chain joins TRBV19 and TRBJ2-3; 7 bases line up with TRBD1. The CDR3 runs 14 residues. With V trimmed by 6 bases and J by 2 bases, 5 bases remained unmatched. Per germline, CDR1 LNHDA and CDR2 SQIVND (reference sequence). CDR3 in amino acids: CASRWDSDTDTQYF. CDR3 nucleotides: TGTGCCAGTAGATGGGACAGCGACACAGATACGCAGTATTTT.

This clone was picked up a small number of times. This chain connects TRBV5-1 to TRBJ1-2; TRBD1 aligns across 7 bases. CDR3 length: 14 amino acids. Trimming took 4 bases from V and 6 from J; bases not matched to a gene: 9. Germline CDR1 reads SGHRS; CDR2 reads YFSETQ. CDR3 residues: CASSRTGGDNGYTF. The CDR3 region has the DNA TGCGCCAGCAGCAGGACAGGAGGTGACAATGGCTACACCTTC.

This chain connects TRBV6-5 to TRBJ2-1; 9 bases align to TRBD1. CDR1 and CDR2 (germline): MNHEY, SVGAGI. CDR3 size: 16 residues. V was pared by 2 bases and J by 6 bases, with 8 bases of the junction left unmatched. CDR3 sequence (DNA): TGTGCCAGCAGTTACGCGGGACAGGGTGGGGTCAATGAGCAGTTCTTC. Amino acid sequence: CASSYAGQGGVNEQFF.

Written as DNA, the CDR3 is TGTGCCAGCAGCTTGAACAGTAACTATGGCTACACCTTC. Translating it yields CASSLNSNYGYTF. The V call is TRBV5-4, the J call TRBJ1-2; D is unresolved. The CDR3 extends over 13 amino acids. The V end lost 1 base, the J end lost 1 base, and 5 bases lay between the germline ends. Germline V gives CDR1 SGHNT, CDR2 YYREEE (reference sequence).

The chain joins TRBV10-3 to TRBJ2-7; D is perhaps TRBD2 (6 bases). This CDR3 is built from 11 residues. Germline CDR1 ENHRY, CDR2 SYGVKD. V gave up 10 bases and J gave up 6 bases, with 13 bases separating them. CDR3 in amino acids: CASTRGSEQYF. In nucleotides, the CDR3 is TGTGCCAGCACGCGGGGAAGCGAGCAGTACTTC.

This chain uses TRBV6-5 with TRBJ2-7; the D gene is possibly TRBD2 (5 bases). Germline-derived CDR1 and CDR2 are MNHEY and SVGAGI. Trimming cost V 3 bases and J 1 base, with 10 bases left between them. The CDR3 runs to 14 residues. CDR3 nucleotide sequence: TGTGCCAGCAGTTATACTAGGTCTTCCTACGAGCAGTACTTC. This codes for CASSYTRSSYEQYF.

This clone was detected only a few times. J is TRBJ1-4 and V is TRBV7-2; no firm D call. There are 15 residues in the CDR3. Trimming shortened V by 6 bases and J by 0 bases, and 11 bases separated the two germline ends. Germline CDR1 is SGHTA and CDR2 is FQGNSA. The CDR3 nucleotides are TGTGCCAGCAGATCATCAACTACAACTAATGAAAAACTGTTTTTT. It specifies CASRSSTTTNEKLFF.

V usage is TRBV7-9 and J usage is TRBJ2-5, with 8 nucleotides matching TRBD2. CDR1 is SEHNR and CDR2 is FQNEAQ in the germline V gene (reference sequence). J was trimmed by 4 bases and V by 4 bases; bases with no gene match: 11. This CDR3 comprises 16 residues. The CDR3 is CASSSLSGSSRETQYF. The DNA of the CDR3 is TGTGCCAGCAGCTCCCTAAGCGGGAGTTCTAGAGAGACCCAGTACTTC.

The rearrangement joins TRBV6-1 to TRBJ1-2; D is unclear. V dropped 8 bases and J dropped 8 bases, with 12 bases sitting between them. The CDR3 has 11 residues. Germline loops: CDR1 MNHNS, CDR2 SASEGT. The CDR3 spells CASGGLGGYTF. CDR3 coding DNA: TGTGCCAGCGGTGGACTTGGGGGCTACACCTTC.

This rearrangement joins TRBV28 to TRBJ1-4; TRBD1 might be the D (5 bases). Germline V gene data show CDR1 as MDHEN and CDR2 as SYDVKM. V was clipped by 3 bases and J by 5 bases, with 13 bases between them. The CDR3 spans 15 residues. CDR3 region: CASSFTTGGNEKLFF. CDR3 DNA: TGTGCCAGCAGTTTTACCACCGGGGGAAATGAAAAACTGTTTTTT.

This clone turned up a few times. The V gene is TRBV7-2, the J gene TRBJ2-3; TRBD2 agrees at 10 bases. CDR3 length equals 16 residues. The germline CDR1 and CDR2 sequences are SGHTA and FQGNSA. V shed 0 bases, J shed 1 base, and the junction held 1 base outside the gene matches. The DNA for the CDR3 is TGTGCCAGCAGCTTAGCGCTAGCGGGGGGCACAGATACGCAGTATTTT. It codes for CASSLALAGGTDTQYF.

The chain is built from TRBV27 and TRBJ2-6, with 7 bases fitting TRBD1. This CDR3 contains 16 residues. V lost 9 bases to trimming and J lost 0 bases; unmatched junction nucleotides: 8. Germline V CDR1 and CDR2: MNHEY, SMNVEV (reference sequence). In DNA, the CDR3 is TGTGCCAGTACCGGGACAGCAAGCTCTGGGGCCAACGTCCTGACTTTC. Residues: CASTGTASSGANVLTF.

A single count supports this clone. The CDR3 DNA reads as TGTGCCAGCAGCTTAGGGTCAGGGGAAGATGGCTACACCTTC. It specifies CASSLGSGEDGYTF. The genes are TRBV7-9 and TRBJ1-2; D perhaps matches TRBD1 (6 bases). The V end was cut by 1 base, the J end by 6 bases, with 12 bases between. The CDR3 sequence is 14 residues long. Germline V gene data show CDR1 as SEHNR and CDR2 as FQNEAQ (reference sequence).

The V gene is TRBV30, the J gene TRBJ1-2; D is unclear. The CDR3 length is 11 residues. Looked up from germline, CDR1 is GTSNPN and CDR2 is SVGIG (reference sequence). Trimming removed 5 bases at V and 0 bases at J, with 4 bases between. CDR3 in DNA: TGTGCCTGGGACACTAACTATGGCTACACCTTC. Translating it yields CAWDTNYGYTF.

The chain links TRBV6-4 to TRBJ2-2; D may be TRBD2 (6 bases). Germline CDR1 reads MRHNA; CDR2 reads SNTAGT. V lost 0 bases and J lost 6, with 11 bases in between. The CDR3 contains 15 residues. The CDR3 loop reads CASSDSGGVAGELFF. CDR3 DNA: TGTGCCAGCAGTGACTCGGGAGGAGTTGCCGGGGAGCTGTTTTTT.

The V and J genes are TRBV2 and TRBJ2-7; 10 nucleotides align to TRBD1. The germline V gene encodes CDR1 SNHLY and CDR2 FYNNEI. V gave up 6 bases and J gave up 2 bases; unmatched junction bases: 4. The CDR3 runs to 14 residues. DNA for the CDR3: TGTGCCAGCAGGACCGGGACAGGGGCCTACGAGCAGTACTTC. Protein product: CASRTGTGAYEQYF. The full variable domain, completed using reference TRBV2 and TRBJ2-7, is EPEVTQTPSHQVTQMGQEVILRCVPISNHLYFYWYRQILGQKVEFLVSFYNNEISEKSEIFDDQFSVERPDGSNFTLKIRSTKLEDSAMYFCASRTGTGAYEQYFGPGTRLTVT.